The T cell receptor beta chain under discussion was sequenced for a study of cytomegalovirus exposure and HLA in healthy donors. Overall study findings and caveats: A later analysis found first-cohort TCR clusters tended to co-occur in the 110 or so validation repertoires. Cytomegalovirus association was assigned to about 150 TCR beta chains. There were some public TCRs occurring in many donors, but most TCR sequences were rare.

As regards this clone: No antigen is known for it.

The V gene lost 1 base and the J gene lost 5 bases, with 17 bases spanning the gap. Germline CDR1 and CDR2: ENHRY and SYGVKD. The CDR3 is 16 residues long. Sequenced by immunoSEQ multiplex PCR; TCRdb stores in-frame clones only, minus some. The sample has approximately 210,000 clones; just over 85% are singletons. This clonotype originated in a woman younger than 30 in good health and CMV-seronegative. The V gene is TRBV10-3, the J gene TRBJ1-2, with D perhaps TRBD1 (6 bases). Sequenced input: PBMCs. The CDR3 nucleotides read TGTGCCATCAGTGAGTTGATGGCAGGGGCCCTTTATGGCTACACCTTC. Translation: CAISELMAGALYGYTF.